The next 8 T cell receptor beta chains were all read from a single sample in a study of spatial heterogeneity in lung cancer (dated by TCRdb to about 2019). Summary of the overall study and its limitations: A correlation was observed between the number of expanded intratumoral alpha and beta TCRs and the tumor nonsynonymous mutation count.

The antigens these receptors bind are not known. Receptor libraries were prepared by 5' RACE. TCRdb records NextSeq 500 as the sequencer. TCRdb reran the public reads through fastp at Q25 and MiXCR, keeping productive beta chains. When rows share a CDR3 protein, they turn into one entry using the most common DNA and genes. The sample includes about 11,000 distinct CDR3 sequences, with around 8% observed a single time. Around a fifth of the sample belongs to the ten largest clones. The time point label here, explained by the study, means: sample taken at primary tumor resection. The sequences come from lung tumor tissue, collected at surgery. These receptor sequences come from a female donor with early-stage non-small cell lung cancer.

This chain links TRBV27 with TRBJ1-2; the match to TRBD1 covers 11 bases. The CDR3 is 16 residues long. The germline gives CDR1 MNHEY, CDR2 SMNVEV (reference sequence). With V trimmed by 6 bases and J by 3 bases, 9 bases remained unmatched. As DNA, the CDR3 is TGTGCCAGCAGACTCGGACAGGGGGCAGAATACTATGGCTACACCTTC. Protein sequence: CASRLGQGAEYYGYTF.

This chain links TRBV12-3 or TRBV12-4 with TRBJ2-1, with TRBD2 matching 12 bases. The V segment lost 5 bases and the J segment 3 bases; nucleotides outside the gene matches: 14. CDR3 length: 19 amino acids. For the CDR3, the DNA is TGTGCCAGCAGTCCTTCGGGACTAGCGGGCCCCCCGGTCTACAATGAGCAGTTCTTC. Residues: CASSPSGLAGPPVYNEQFF.

This clonotype has ten or more counts. The chain is built from TRBV3-1 and TRBJ2-1; no firm D call. The germline V and J ends were trimmed by 5 bases and 8 bases, with 10 bases remaining between them. This CDR3 has 12 amino acids. Looked up from germline, CDR1 is LGHDT and CDR2 is YNNKEL (reference sequence). The CDR3 coding sequence is TGTGCCAGCAGCTCCTTAGTCGATGAGCAGTTCTTC. It translates to CASSSLVDEQFF.

The chain links TRBV29-1 to TRBJ2-5; 11 bases line up with TRBD2. V shed 6 bases and J 1 base; nucleotides not matched to a gene: 7. From germline, CDR1 is SQVTM and CDR2 ANQGSEA. CDR3 length: 15 amino acids. CDR3 residues: CSVGGLAVTQETQYF. In DNA, the CDR3 is TGCAGCGTGGGGGGACTAGCGGTAACCCAAGAGACCCAGTACTTC. The full variable domain, its missing parts supplied by reference TRBV29-1 and TRBJ2-5, is SAVISQKPSRDICQRGTSLTIQCQVDSQVTMMFWYRQQPGQSLTLIATANQGSEATYESGFVIDKFPISRPNLTFSTLTVSNMSPEDSSIYLCSVGGLAVTQETQYFGPGTRLLVL.

This clonotype was counted at least ten times. CDR3: CASSPKETQYF. CDR3 coding DNA: TGTGCCAGCAGCCCAAAAGAGACCCAGTACTTC. The chain combines TRBV6-6 with TRBJ2-5; D is uncertain. V gave up 6 bases and J gave up 3 bases, with 5 bases separating them. Germline CDR1 and CDR2: MNHNY and SVGAGI (reference sequence). The CDR3 is 11 amino acids.

This clonotype was counted ten times or more. This chain connects TRBV6-7 to TRBJ2-7; 12 nucleotides agree with TRBD1. TRBV6-7 is placed among ORFs of uncertain function. V lost 5 bases to trimming and J lost 3 bases; unmatched junction nucleotides: 11. This CDR3 has 17 residues. Here the CDR3 reads CASSSEPGQGANYEQYF. CDR3 nucleotides: TGTGCCAGCAGTAGCGAACCGGGACAGGGGGCCAACTACGAGCAGTACTTC.

The sample holds many counts of this clonotype. This chain links TRBV3-1 with TRBJ1-1; 9 bases are shared with TRBD1. Germline CDR1 is LGHDT and CDR2 is YNNKEL (reference sequence). The CDR3 is made up of 15 amino acids. J gave up 7 bases and V 0 bases, and 6 bases lay outside the gene matches. CDR3 amino acids: CASSQEGTGLDEAFF. DNA of the CDR3: TGTGCCAGCAGCCAAGAAGGGACAGGGCTTGATGAAGCTTTCTTT.

This clonotype was seen many times. The J gene is TRBJ1-4, the V gene TRBV2; D ambiguous. V was cut by 3 bases and J by 5 bases, with 10 bases left in between. The germline CDR1 and CDR2 sequences are SNHLY and FYNNEI. CDR3 size: 14 residues. The chain's CDR3 is CASSDLRENEKLFF. CDR3 nucleotide sequence: TGTGCCAGCAGTGACTTACGGGAAAATGAAAAACTGTTTTTT.